This T cell receptor (beta chain) was documented in a study of CD8 T cells in Susac syndrome. Study-level results: As acknowledged by the study, its TCR sequencing and HLA analysis included a relatively small number of individuals.

Trimming removed 6 bases from V and 5 bases from J, with 23 bases in between. The CDR3 has 17 residues. CDR1 is DFQATT and CDR2 is SNEGSKA in the germline V gene (reference sequence). The CD8+ and CD4+ T cells were negatively isolated, with the TEMRA cells enriched by FACS. Worth noting for this clonotype: Its antigen is as yet unknown.

The authors reverse transcribed about 0.5 to 1 ug RNA with random hexamers. An immunoSEQ multiplex PCR amplified TCR beta CDR3 over 54 Vbeta and 13 Jbeta. Each CDR3 protein gets one entry after TCRdb re-called the immunoSEQ multiplex PCR reads with MiXCR. The table records more than 150,000 distinct CDR3 sequences, just under 95% of them present only once. This TCR was sampled from a human donor in good health. The sequencing input was CD4+ T cells from PBMCs. The rearrangement joins TRBV20-1 to TRBJ1-6; the D gene is possibly TRBD1 (5 bases). The CDR3 DNA sequence: TGCAGTGCCCCTCGATCTCTCCCGGGACGTAATAATTCACCCCTCCACTTT. Translating gives CSAPRSLPGRNNSPLHF.